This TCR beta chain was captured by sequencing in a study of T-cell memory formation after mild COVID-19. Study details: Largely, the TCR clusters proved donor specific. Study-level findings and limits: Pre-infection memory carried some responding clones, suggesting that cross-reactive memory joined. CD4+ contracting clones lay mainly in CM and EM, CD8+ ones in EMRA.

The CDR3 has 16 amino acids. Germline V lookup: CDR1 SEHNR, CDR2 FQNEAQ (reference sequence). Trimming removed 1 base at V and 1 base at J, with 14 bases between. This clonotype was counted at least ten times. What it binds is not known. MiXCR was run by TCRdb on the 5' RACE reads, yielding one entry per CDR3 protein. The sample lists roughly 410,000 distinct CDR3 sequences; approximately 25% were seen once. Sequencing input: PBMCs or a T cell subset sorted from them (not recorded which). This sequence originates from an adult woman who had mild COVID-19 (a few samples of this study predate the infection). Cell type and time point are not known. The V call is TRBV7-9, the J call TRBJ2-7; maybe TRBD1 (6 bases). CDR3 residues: CASSLEGDRRSYEQYF. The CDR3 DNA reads TGTGCCAGCAGCTTAGAGGGAGACAGGAGGTCCTACGAGCAGTACTTC.